The 25 T cell receptor beta chains below come from one sample, sequenced in a study of cytomegalovirus exposure and HLA in healthy donors. Sequencing was performed with immunoSEQ multiplex PCR; in TCRdb, only in-frame clones are kept and a portion is missing. This sample has 150,000 to 200,000 clones; about 96% occur once, and the top ten carry approximately 1%. The sample was PBMCs. The receptors shown here come from a woman aged 18 to 35 in good health and CMV-seronegative.

This chain joins TRBV6-5 and TRBJ1-2; no firm D call. V shed 7 bases and J shed 3 bases, with 9 bases lying between them. The CDR3 spans 12 residues. Germline V gene sequence: CDR1 MNHEY, CDR2 SVGAGI. CDR3 in amino acids: CASKNGYYGYTF. The CDR3 DNA follows: TGTGCCAGCAAAAACGGTTACTATGGCTACACCTTC.

This clone has only one observation. Here the CDR3 DNA reads TGTGCCAGCAGCCATACTAGCGGGGGGCCGGGAGGGGCCCAGTACTTC. Residues: CASSHTSGGPGGAQYF. V usage is TRBV5-6 and J usage is TRBJ2-5; 12 bases match TRBD2. Per germline, CDR1 SGHDT and CDR2 YYEEEE. This CDR3 comprises 16 residues. Trimming at V came to 4 bases and at J to 9 bases, leaving 13 bases not matched to a gene.

V gene TRBV2 combines with J gene TRBJ2-7; tentatively, D is TRBD1 (6 bases). The ends were cut back, 4 bases at V and 12 bases at J, with 25 bases in the middle. The germline gives CDR1 SNHLY, CDR2 FYNNEI. The CDR3 totals 15 residues. The DNA of the CDR3 is TGTGCCAGCAGTGCAAACCCCGCGTCACAGGGTCTGGTGTACTTC. Protein product: CASSANPASQGLVYF.

This chain joins TRBV2 and TRBJ2-1, with 10 bases identical to TRBD2. The V segment lost 8 bases and the J segment 8 bases; nucleotides outside the gene matches: 9. The CDR3 spans 14 residues. CDR1 and CDR2 (germline): SNHLY, FYNNEI. Here the CDR3 reads CASHSGGPGYEQFF. The CDR3 nucleotides are TGTGCCAGCCATAGCGGGGGGCCTGGGTATGAGCAGTTCTTC.

The V and J genes are TRBV5-5 and TRBJ1-2; tentatively, D is TRBD1 (5 bases). The CDR3 spans 15 residues. The germline CDR1 and CDR2 sequences are SGHKS and YYEKEE (reference sequence). V lost 4 bases and J 4 bases, leaving 17 bases between the germline ends. In DNA, the CDR3 is TGTGCCAGCAGCGCGGCCCGGGGGATTTTCTATGGCTACACCTTC. Its protein is CASSAARGIFYGYTF.

The chain recombines TRBV4-2 with TRBJ2-5, with 7 bases matching TRBD1. The CDR3 covers 15 residues. CDR1 and CDR2 from the germline V gene are LGHNA and YNFKEQ. V was clipped by 2 bases and J by 1 base; unmatched bases: 4. The CDR3 loop is CASSQPGTVQETQYF. CDR3 coding DNA: TGTGCCAGCAGCCAACCGGGGACAGTCCAAGAGACCCAGTACTTC.

This chain connects TRBV6-6 to TRBJ1-1; 10 nucleotides agree with TRBD1. Germline V gene data show CDR1 as MNHNY and CDR2 as SVGAGI (reference sequence). The CDR3 length is 14 residues. Trimming took 6 bases from V and 4 from J; bases not matched to a gene: 5. CDR3 protein: CASSQTGGGTEAFF. The CDR3 nucleotides read TGTGCCAGCAGCCAGACAGGGGGCGGCACTGAAGCTTTCTTT.

With respect to this clone: The junction departs from germline at one end; a sequencing error may be responsible. The rearrangement links TRBV5-6 to TRBJ2-4; D unresolved. The CDR3 contains 11 residues. The germline CDR1 and CDR2 sequences are SGHDT and YYEEEE. The CDR3 loop reads CASSLGLSLHF. The CDR3 bases are TGTGCCAGCAGCTTGGGGCTTTCCCTTCACTTC.

The chain links TRBV19 to TRBJ2-7; 11 bases fit TRBD2. This CDR3 is built from 14 residues. Germline values: CDR1 LNHDA, CDR2 SQIVND (reference sequence). J was trimmed by 2 bases and V by 6 bases; bases with no gene match: 3. CDR3 bases: TGTGCCAGTAGCGGACTAGCGGGCGCCTACGAGCAGTACTTC. It codes for CASSGLAGAYEQYF. Supplemented by reference TRBV19 and TRBJ2-7, the full variable domain reads DGGITQSPKYLFRKEGQNVTLSCEQNLNHDAMYWYRQDPGQGLRLIYYSQIVNDFQKGDIAEGYSVSREKKESFPLTVTSAQKNPTAFYLCASSGLAGAYEQYFGPGTRLTVT.

The V gene is TRBV12-5, the J gene TRBJ2-1; maybe TRBD2 (5 bases). Germline lookup yields CDR1 LGHNT and CDR2 FRNRAP. The V and J ends lost 6 bases and 11 bases respectively, with 14 bases between them. The CDR3 runs 12 residues. The CDR3 DNA is TGTGCTAGTGGCTCCCGGGAAATTAAGCAGTTCTTC. This translates into CASGSREIKQFF.

The chain combines TRBV5-4 with TRBJ2-1; 13 bases agree with TRBD2. V gave up 4 bases and J gave up 6 bases; unmatched junction bases: 7. Germline CDR1 is SGHNT and CDR2 is YYREEE (reference sequence). The CDR3 runs to 16 residues. The CDR3 here is CASSAGLAGVTNEQFF. CDR3 nucleotide sequence: TGTGCCAGCAGCGCAGGACTAGCGGGGGTCACCAATGAGCAGTTCTTC.

The gene calls are TRBV9 and TRBJ2-7, with TRBD2 as a possible D gene (6 bases). From germline, CDR1 is SGDLS and CDR2 YYNGEE. The CDR3 loop spans 16 amino acids. V lost 4 bases, J lost 5 bases, and 22 bases lay in between. As DNA, the CDR3 is TGTGCCAGCAGCCCCTCCCTCGGCGGGGTCCGGGACGAGCAGTACTTC. This codes for CASSPSLGGVRDEQYF.

The rearrangement uses TRBV7-2 and TRBJ2-5; 10 positions agree with TRBD2. Germline trimming cut 3 bases from V and 2 bases from J; bases unmatched to any gene: 9. The V gene's germline CDR1 is SGHTA and CDR2 FQGNSA. This CDR3 region has 17 residues. The CDR3 DNA sequence: TGTGCCAGCAGCTTCCAAGCGGGGGGGCAGCGGCAAGAGACCCAGTACTTC. This sequence encodes CASSFQAGGQRQETQYF.

This chain links TRBV7-3 with TRBJ1-6, with TRBD1 matching over 8 bases. V lost 5 bases to trimming and J lost 14 bases; unmatched junction nucleotides: 8. The CDR3 runs to 13 residues. CDR1 and CDR2 from the germline V gene are SGHTA and FQGTGA. DNA for the CDR3: TGTGCCAGCAGCCCCGGACAGGGCTTCACCCTCCACTTT. It encodes CASSPGQGFTLHF.

This clone has more than one count but fewer than ten. The chain has TRBV18 and TRBJ1-3, with unresolved D. CDR3 length: 15 residues. CDR1 is KGHSH, CDR2 LQKENI, per germline. V was pared by 3 bases and J by 0 bases, with 9 bases between. CDR3 protein: CASSPEVTSGNTIYF. The DNA of the CDR3 is TGTGCCAGCTCACCCGAGGTAACCTCTGGAAACACCATATATTTT.

This clone was detected once. The chain combines TRBV11-2 with TRBJ2-5; 9 nucleotides line up with TRBD1. V lost 5 bases, J lost 4 bases, and 5 bases stayed unmatched. The germline V gene has CDR1 SGHAT and CDR2 FQNNGV. CDR3 length equals 14 residues. As DNA, the CDR3 is TGTGCCAGCAGCACACAGGGGGCGCGAGAGACCCAGTACTTC. Protein sequence: CASSTQGARETQYF.

The rearrangement uses TRBV27 and TRBJ1-6; D remains unclear. The CDR3 runs 18 residues. The germline V gene encodes CDR1 MNHEY and CDR2 SMNVEV (reference sequence). Trimming shortened V by 1 base and J by 9 bases, and 22 bases separated the two germline ends. In DNA form, the CDR3 reads TGTGCCAGCAGTTTATTTGGGGTTCTGTCAGGAGGGATTTCACCCCTCCACTTT. Translating it yields CASSLFGVLSGGISPLHF.

This rearrangement joins TRBV29-1 to TRBJ2-3, with 10 bases matching TRBD2. This CDR3 contains 13 residues. CDR1 and CDR2 (germline): SQVTM, ANQGSEA. CDR3 sequence reads: CTLSGGAQDTQYF. In nucleotides, the CDR3 is TGCACCCTCAGCGGGGGGGCCCAAGATACGCAGTATTTT.

The gene calls are TRBV2 and TRBJ2-2; 8 nucleotides match TRBD2. The CDR3 is 15 residues long. The germline V gene has CDR1 SNHLY and CDR2 FYNNEI. Trimming took 5 bases from V and 4 from J; bases not matched to a gene: 6. This CDR3 is CASSYSGGGTGELFF. The DNA of the CDR3 is TGTGCCAGCAGTTACAGCGGGGGTGGCACCGGGGAGCTGTTTTTT. Based on the CDR3 plus reference TRBV2 and TRBJ2-2, the full variable domain is EPEVTQTPSHQVTQMGQEVILRCVPISNHLYFYWYRQILGQKVEFLVSFYNNEISEKSEIFDDQFSVERPDGSNFTLKIRSTKLEDSAMYFCASSYSGGGTGELFFGEGSRLTVL.

This chain links TRBV2 with TRBJ1-1; no firm D call. CDR3 length equals 13 residues. Germline CDR1 and CDR2: SNHLY and FYNNEI. V was shortened by 7 bases and J by 0 bases, with 9 bases between the two germline ends. CDR3: CASNENMNTEAFF. Here the CDR3 DNA reads TGTGCCAGCAACGAGAATATGAACACTGAAGCTTTCTTT. The whole variable domain, filled in from reference TRBV2 and TRBJ1-1, reads EPEVTQTPSHQVTQMGQEVILRCVPISNHLYFYWYRQILGQKVEFLVSFYNNEISEKSEIFDDQFSVERPDGSNFTLKIRSTKLEDSAMYFCASNENMNTEAFFGQGTRLTVV.

The chain employs TRBV18 and TRBJ2-3, with TRBD2 identical over 10 bases. Germline V lookup: CDR1 KGHSH, CDR2 LQKENI. The CDR3 runs to 15 residues. The V and J ends lost 11 bases and 2 bases, in that order; junction bases with no gene match: 10. The CDR3 DNA sequence: TGTGCCGGACGTACTAGCGGGGCGGCCACAGATACGCAGTATTTT. Its translation: CAGRTSGAATDTQYF.

J is TRBJ2-2 and V is TRBV5-4; 8 positions match TRBD1. Germline V CDR1 and CDR2: SGHNT, YYREEE (reference sequence). The CDR3 length is 15 residues. V lost 3 bases and J lost 6; bases outside the gene matches: 7. The CDR3 loop reads CASSSTWTGSGELFF. DNA for the CDR3: TGTGCCAGCAGCTCGACCTGGACAGGGTCCGGGGAGCTGTTTTTT.

The chain is built from TRBV18 and TRBJ2-3; D perhaps matches TRBD1 (5 bases). CDR1 and CDR2 from the germline V gene are KGHSH and LQKENI. The CDR3 extends over 16 amino acids. V was trimmed by 5 bases and J by 3 bases, leaving 18 bases between them. The CDR3 sequence is CASSASAGRSTDTQYF. The CDR3 bases are TGTGCCAGCTCAGCTTCGGCAGGGCGGTCTACAGATACGCAGTATTTT.

The V gene is TRBV11-2, the J gene TRBJ2-5, with a possible D match to TRBD2 (6 bases). The V end lost 5 bases, the J end lost 1 base, and 11 bases lay between the germline ends. The CDR3 length is 14 residues. Per the germline V gene, CDR1 is SGHAT and CDR2 is FQNNGV. CDR3 bases: TGTGCCAGCAGCCCCAGACTAGTCCAAGAGACCCAGTACTTC. It yields the protein CASSPRLVQETQYF.

V and J are TRBV18 and TRBJ2-5, with D tentatively TRBD1 (6 bases). Germline V gene sequence: CDR1 KGHSH, CDR2 LQKENI. Between the trimmed V and J ends, which lost 6 bases and 5 bases, there was a span of 13 bases. This CDR3 comprises 13 residues. CDR3 loop: CASSRGGWETQYF. Here the CDR3 DNA reads TGTGCCAGCTCCCGTGGGGGCTGGGAGACCCAGTACTTC. The full variable domain, rest sourced from reference TRBV18 and TRBJ2-5, is NAGVMQNPRHLVRRRGQEARLRCSPMKGHSHVYWYRQLPEEGLKFMVYLQKENIIDESGMPKERFSAEFPKEGPSILRIQQVVRGDSAAYFCASSRGGWETQYFGPGTRLLVL.